The 18 T cell receptor beta chains below all came from one sample that was sequenced in a study of CD8 T cells in ankylosing spondylitis. MiXCR was run by TCRdb on the 5' RACE reads, yielding one entry per CDR3 protein. Of about 310,000 distinct CDR3 sequences listed, roughly 20% are singletons. Sequencing used blood, either unsorted or a sorted T cell fraction (not recorded which). These receptors were obtained from a female donor with ankylosing spondylitis or in good health (not recorded which).

This clonotype was picked up many times. This chain links TRBV12-3 or TRBV12-4 with TRBJ2-1; 13 nucleotides align to TRBD2. This CDR3 region has 16 residues. The junction had 6 bases not matched to a gene; V was cut back by 5 bases and J by 5 bases. The CDR3 spells CASSTPGLAGHNEQFF. The CDR3 DNA reads as TGTGCCAGCAGTACTCCGGGACTAGCGGGGCACAATGAGCAGTTCTTC.

This clonotype was found many times. The V gene is TRBV20-1, the J gene TRBJ2-7; 11 bases map to TRBD2. With 6 bases clipped from V and 3 bases from J, the junction kept 7 bases outside the gene matches. The CDR3 has 14 residues. The V gene's germline CDR1 is DFQATT and CDR2 SNEGSKA (reference sequence). The chain's CDR3 is CSANLAGGIYEQYF. In DNA form, the CDR3 reads TGCAGTGCAAATCTAGCGGGAGGAATCTACGAGCAGTACTTC.

This clonotype was detected many times. This chain links TRBV6-1 with TRBJ2-1, with TRBD2 matching 9 bases. V shed 5 bases and J 3 bases; nucleotides not matched to a gene: 8. The CDR3 sequence is 16 residues long. Germline CDR1 and CDR2: MNHNS and SASEGT. The CDR3, as DNA: TGTGCCAGCAGTCCTCATCTAGCGGGACTCTACAATGAGCAGTTCTTC. Its translation is CASSPHLAGLYNEQFF.

This clonotype was detected only a few times. J is TRBJ2-3 and V is TRBV20-1, with 7 bases fitting TRBD2. V dropped 3 bases and J dropped 0; count of bases not matched to a gene: 6. CDR3 length equals 15 residues. Germline-derived CDR1 and CDR2 are DFQATT and SNEGSKA (reference sequence). The CDR3 spells CSARSAGVSTDTQYF. DNA for the CDR3: TGCAGTGCTAGGTCGGCGGGAGTTAGCACAGATACGCAGTATTTT.

This clonotype was found many times. The chain joins TRBV14 to TRBJ2-1, with D perhaps TRBD2 (5 bases). The V and J ends lost 2 bases and 5 bases respectively, with 16 bases between them. CDR1 is SGHDN, CDR2 FVKESK, per germline. The CDR3 sequence is 16 residues long. The CDR3 coding sequence is TGTGCCAGCAGCCAACAGAGGACTCTGAGAAACAATGAGCAGTTCTTC. Protein product: CASSQQRTLRNNEQFF.

This clonotype is deemed medium-sized. The CDR3 protein is CASSWTSGRSNEQFF. CDR3 in DNA: TGCGCCAGCAGTTGGACTAGCGGGAGATCCAATGAGCAGTTCTTC. The chain uses TRBV5-1 and TRBJ2-1, with TRBD2 matching over 13 bases. Germline V gene lookup returns CDR1 SGHRS and CDR2 YFSETQ. The junction had 5 bases not matched to a gene; V was cut back by 5 bases and J by 6 bases. This CDR3 has 15 amino acids.

The V gene is TRBV27, the J gene TRBJ1-1; tentative D call: TRBD1 (6 bases). From germline, CDR1 is MNHEY and CDR2 SMNVEV (reference sequence). The CDR3 contains 14 residues. V was clipped by 9 bases and J by 5 bases, with 19 bases between them. The DNA for the CDR3 is TGTGCCAGTACACCATTGGCAGGGGATACTGAAGCTTTCTTT. Its protein is CASTPLAGDTEAFF.

The chain links TRBV2 to TRBJ1-5; D possibly corresponds to TRBD1 (5 bases). The CDR3 loop spans 14 amino acids. Trimming removed 7 bases at V and 4 bases at J, with 14 bases between. CDR1 and CDR2 from the germline V gene are SNHLY and FYNNEI. The CDR3 DNA reads as TGTGCCAGCACCCGAGACAGCCAAAATCAGCCCCAGCATTTT. This gives the protein CASTRDSQNQPQHF.

J is TRBJ2-3 and V is TRBV5-4, with D perhaps TRBD1 or TRBD2 (5 bases each). CDR1 is SGHNT, CDR2 YYREEE, per germline (reference sequence). V was trimmed by 4 bases and J by 6 bases, leaving 15 bases between them. The CDR3 is 14 amino acids. This chain's CDR3 is CASSPEIGTDTQYF. Here the CDR3 DNA reads TGTGCCAGCAGCCCCGAAATAGGGACGGATACGCAGTATTTT.

This clonotype was counted many times. The J gene is TRBJ2-7, the V gene TRBV20-1; no clear D gene. Germline-derived CDR1 and CDR2 are DFQATT and SNEGSKA (reference sequence). V lost 6 bases and J 3 bases, leaving 6 bases between the germline ends. The CDR3 sequence is 10 residues long. The CDR3 reads CSAPHYEQYF. CDR3 DNA sequence: TGCAGTGCGCCCCACTACGAGCAGTACTTC.

This clonotype was seen more than once but under ten times. The genes are TRBV4-3 and TRBJ2-3; no clear D. The germline V gene encodes CDR1 LGHNA and CDR2 YSLEER. This CDR3 spans 12 amino acids. The V and J ends lost 4 bases and 5 bases respectively, with 7 bases between them. CDR3 sequence reads: CASSPRGDTQYF. The CDR3, as DNA: TGCGCCAGCAGCCCTAGAGGAGATACGCAGTATTTT.

This chain joins TRBV6-1 and TRBJ2-7; the D gene is possibly TRBD1 (7 bases). This CDR3 region has 16 residues. Germline CDR1 reads MNHNS; CDR2 reads SASEGT. The V end was cut by 6 bases, the J end by 6 bases, with 24 bases between. The CDR3 reads CASRTSLGSGGGEQYF. CDR3 in DNA: TGTGCCAGCAGGACCTCACTCGGTTCAGGGGGAGGCGAGCAGTACTTC.

V is TRBV20-1 and J is TRBJ2-1; D gene unclear. With 6 bases removed from V and 8 bases from J, the gap between germline ends came to 23 bases. This CDR3 has 15 residues. Germline loops: CDR1 DFQATT, CDR2 SNEGSKA (reference sequence). The CDR3 DNA sequence: TGCAGTGCGATGTCTCCCGTGCTAGTCCCCCATGAGCAGTTCTTC. Protein sequence: CSAMSPVLVPHEQFF.

This clonotype showed up just a few times. The chain carries TRBV3-1 and TRBJ2-3; 9 bases fit TRBD2. Per germline, CDR1 LGHDT and CDR2 YNNKEL (reference sequence). V dropped 0 bases and J dropped 10; count of bases not matched to a gene: 14. The CDR3 totals 17 residues. CDR3 DNA: TGTGCCAGCAGCCAAGACAGAGCGGGAGGAAATAGTTTGGCGCAGTATTTT. The encoded protein is CASSQDRAGGNSLAQYF.

The CDR3 spells CASSPTEAGAYEQYF. CDR3 DNA: TGTGCCAGCAGCCCGACGGAAGCGGGAGCCTACGAGCAGTACTTC. The chain is built from TRBV7-8 and TRBJ2-7; TRBD2 matches at 8 bases. The CDR3 consists of 15 residues. Germline assignment: CDR1 SGHVS and CDR2 FQNEAQ. J was trimmed by 2 bases and V by 5 bases; bases with no gene match: 8.

The chain links TRBV27 to TRBJ1-2; D remains unclear. V lost 0 bases and J lost 1, with 12 bases in between. The CDR3 runs to 16 residues. Per the germline V gene, CDR1 is MNHEY and CDR2 is SMNVEV (reference sequence). CDR3: CASSLSLRTVNYGYTF. The CDR3 bases are TGTGCCAGCAGTTTATCTCTACGGACGGTTAACTATGGCTACACCTTC.

This clonotype was seen at least ten times. The gene calls are TRBV12-3 or TRBV12-4 and TRBJ1-5; TRBD1 matches 7 bases. V lost 3 bases, J lost 9 bases, and 5 bases stayed unmatched. There are 13 residues in the CDR3. The CDR3 nucleotides read TGTGCCAGCAGTTTCGACAGGGACGGGCCCCAGCATTTT. Protein sequence: CASSFDRDGPQHF.

The V and J genes are TRBV20-1 and TRBJ2-3; 7 bases map to TRBD2. The CDR3 totals 16 residues. Germline CDR1 is DFQATT and CDR2 is SNEGSKA (reference sequence). V lost 0 bases, J lost 1 base, and 7 bases stayed unmatched. The CDR3: CSARDGAGVRTDTQYF. CDR3 coding DNA: TGCAGTGCTAGAGATGGTGCGGGAGTGCGCACAGATACGCAGTATTTT.